The rows below give T cell receptor beta chains drawn from one sample of a study of blood T cell repertoires in COVID-19. Assay: immunoSEQ multiplex PCR; the TCRdb copy retains only in-frame clones and omits some. The sample has fewer than 300,000 clones; about nine tenths are singletons. The sequenced sample consisted of peripheral blood. The receptors were sampled from a woman in her twenties or thirties with COVID-19, enrolled during active disease. Each CDR3 is given with its conserved first and last residue. D genes are given only for firm matches. Only some rows state a clone size, as once, few, many or a class for expanded clones.

j_call d_call v_call clone_size cdr3_nt cdr3_aa
TRBJ2-2 TRBD1 TRBV18 - TGTGCCAGCTCACCCCAGGGGGCGCTCGCCGGGGAGCTGTTTTTT CASSPQGALAGELFF
TRBJ1-5 - TRBV3-1/TRBV3-2 - TGTGCCAGCAGCCAAGATCGCGGGCACGGTCAGCCCCAGCATTTT CASSQDRGHGQPQHF
TRBJ1-5 - TRBV28 - TGTGCCAGCAGTCTTATACTTAGCAATCAGCCCCAGCATTTT CASSLILSNQPQHF
TRBJ1-1 - TRBV9 once TGTGCCAGCAGCGTGGACACGAACACTGAAGCTTTCTTT CASSVDTNTEAFF
TRBJ2-2 - TRBV13 - TGTGCCAGCAGCTTCGGAGGGACCGGGGAGCTGTTTTTT CASSFGGTGELFF
TRBJ2-1 - TRBV11-3 - TGTGCCAGCAGCGCGGGGCTCCTGTCCTACAATGAGCAATTCTTC CASSAGLLSYNEQFF
TRBJ1-1 - TRBV19 - TGTGCCAGTACGGGGGGGGCCCCACAAGGGGAAACTGAAGCTTTCTTT CASTGGAPQGETEAFF
TRBJ1-1 - TRBV5-1 - TGCGCCAGCAGCCCCCCCTTCGAAGGAGCCTACACTGAAGCTTTCTTT CASSPPFEGAYTEAFF
TRBJ2-7 TRBD1 TRBV29-1 - TGCAGTGGACAGGGGGTTAACGAGCAGTACTTC CSGQGVNEQYF
TRBJ1-1 - TRBV19 - TGTGCCAGTAGTATCCGTGACAGGGAAGCTTTCTTT CASSIRDREAFF
TRBJ1-1 TRBD1 TRBV7-9 - TGTGCCAGCAGCTCCATTACAGGGGGGAACACTGAAGCTTTCTTT CASSSITGGNTEAFF
TRBJ2-5 - TRBV5-5 - TGTGCCAGCAGCGGGGGGGGCCGGGAGACCCAGTACTTC CASSGGGRETQYF
TRBJ1-4 - TRBV25-1 - TGTGCCAGCAGTATCGTCCAGGGCTTTAATGAAAAACTGTTTTTT CASSIVQGFNEKLFF
TRBJ2-4 TRBD1 TRBV27 - TGTGCCAGCAGCAAACAGGGGGCAAGGGACATTCAGTACTTC CASSKQGARDIQYF
TRBJ1-2 - TRBV5-4 - TGTGCCAGCAGCTTGGGCGGCAGGGGAGCTAACTATGGCTACACCTTC CASSLGGRGANYGYTF
TRBJ2-5 TRBD2 TRBV6-6 - TGTGCCAGCAGCGCCGGGACTAGCGGGAAAGAGACCCAGTACTTC CASSAGTSGKETQYF
TRBJ2-3 - TRBV28 - TGTGCCAGCAGTCCCTACAGACAAAACACAGATACGCAGTATTTT CASSPYRQNTDTQYF
TRBJ2-7 - TRBV2 - TGTGCCAGCAGAAACCCGGGACTCACCGTTTTTGAGCAGTACTTC CASRNPGLTVFEQYF
TRBJ2-2 - TRBV3-1/TRBV3-2 once TGTGCCAGCAGCCCTGTGGGTAGCGCTTACACCGGGGAGCTGTTTTTT CASSPVGSAYTGELFF
TRBJ2-1 TRBD1 TRBV7-2 - TGTGCCAGCAGCACCCGGGACAGATCACATGAGCAGTTCTTC CASSTRDRSHEQFF
TRBJ1-5 - TRBV6-1 - TGTGCCAGCAGTGAAGGCGACGGAGGGGCTAGCAATCAGCCCCAGCATTTT CASSEGDGGASNQPQHF
TRBJ1-1 TRBD1 TRBV19 - TGTGCCAGTAGGATGGACAGGGAAAGCACTGAAGCTTTCTTT CASRMDRESTEAFF
TRBJ2-2 - TRBV19 once TGTGCCAGTAGTATAGCCAGGGGCAACACCGGGGAGCTGTTTTTT CASSIARGNTGELFF
TRBJ1-1 - TRBV24-1 - TGTGCCACCAGTGGACCGGGGGGGGAGAACACTGAAGCTTTCTTT CATSGPGGENTEAFF
TRBJ2-1 TRBD2 TRBV7-6 - TGTGCCAGCAGCTCTCTAGCGGGAGGGCTCTCCAATGAGCAGTTCTTC CASSSLAGGLSNEQFF
TRBJ2-5 TRBD1 TRBV7-7 - TGTGCCAGCAGCCGGGGACAGCAAGAGACCCAGTACTTC CASSRGQQETQYF
TRBJ2-7 TRBD1 TRBV28 - TGTGCCACCGTCGGGACAGGGGCATACTACGAGCAGTACTTC CATVGTGAYYEQYF
TRBJ1-2 - TRBV28 - TGTGCCAGCATAGGCTCACTAACAGGGATCGGTGGCTACACCTTC CASIGSLTGIGGYTF
TRBJ1-1 TRBD1 TRBV5-1 - TGCGCCAGCAGCTTGGAAGCAGGGGGCAGGACTGAAGCTTTCTTT CASSLEAGGRTEAFF